The clone carrying this T cell receptor beta chain is a singleton in its sample. Its cognate antigen is unknown. Every isolated RNA sample was fully reverse transcribed, so sequencing captured expressed TCRB transcripts. The repertoire was sequenced with immunoSEQ multiplex PCR; TCRdb's copy has only in-frame clones and lacks some. The sample carries 300,000 to 350,000 clones, 15% to 20% recorded once. Sorting based on CD45RO/CCR7/CD25/CD127/CD95/CD27 separated CD4+ naive, central memory, regulatory and stem cell-like memory cells. This sample stems from a study of beta chain features in type 1 diabetes. General study findings and limits: Cells with high TCR expression could be over-represented by cDNA sequencing. There was a moderate but significant shortening of TCRB CDR3s in all four CD4+ subsets of Type 1 diabetes patients.

This CDR3 contains 12 residues. The V and J ends lost 6 bases and 3 bases respectively, with 9 bases between them. Germline V gene sequence: CDR1 SEHNR, CDR2 FQNEAQ (reference sequence). Sequences were obtained from naive CD4+ T cells from blood. This TCR was sampled from a woman aged 18-29 years in good health. The chain carries TRBV7-9 and TRBJ2-7; unclear D gene. The CDR3: CASRQELYEQYF. The CDR3 DNA reads TGTGCCAGCAGGCAGGAACTCTACGAGCAGTACTTC.